Sequencing of this T cell receptor (beta chain) was carried out in a study of vaccination and CD4 T cells after COVID-19. CDR3 size: 14 residues. Germline V gene sequence: CDR1 MNHEY, CDR2 SVGAGI. With 4 bases removed from V and 5 bases from J, the gap between germline ends came to 14 bases. Treatment in this sample: roughly 10-day PBMC culture with coronavirus spike peptide pools or control peptides (ViraFEST assay). Harvesting of the unexposed donor's CD4+ T cells predated the COVID-19 pandemic (2011-2018). In the case of this clonotype: Its antigen remains unknown.

The Oncomine TCR Beta short-read assay generated sequence data from the DNA of cultured CD4+ T cells. TCRdb fed the PCR reads into MiXCR, producing one record per CDR3 protein. The sample holds some 8,900 distinct CDR3 sequences, 45% seen once. The chain uses TRBV6-5 and TRBJ1-1, with D unclear. The origin of this receptor is a human donor in good health. The sequenced sample was CD4+ T cells from blood, cultured in vitro. CDR3 in DNA: TGTGCCAGCAGTTCCAAAATGTACGGGACTGAAGCTTTCTTT. Protein: CASSSKMYGTEAFF.